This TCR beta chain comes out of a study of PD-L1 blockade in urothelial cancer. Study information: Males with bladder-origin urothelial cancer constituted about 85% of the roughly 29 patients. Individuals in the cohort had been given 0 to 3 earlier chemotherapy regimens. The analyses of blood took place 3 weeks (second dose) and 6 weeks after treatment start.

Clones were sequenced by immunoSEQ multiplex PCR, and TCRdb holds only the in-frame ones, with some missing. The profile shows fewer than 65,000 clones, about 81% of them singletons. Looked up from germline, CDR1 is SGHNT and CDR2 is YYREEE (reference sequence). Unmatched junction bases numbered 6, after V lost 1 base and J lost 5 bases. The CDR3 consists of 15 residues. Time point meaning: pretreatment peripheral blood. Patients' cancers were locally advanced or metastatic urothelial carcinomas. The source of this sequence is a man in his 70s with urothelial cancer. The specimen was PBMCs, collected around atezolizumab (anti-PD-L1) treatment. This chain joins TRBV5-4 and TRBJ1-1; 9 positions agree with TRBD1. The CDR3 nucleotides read TGTGCCAGCAGCTTGAATACAGGGGGCAGAACTGAAGCTTTCTTT. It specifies CASSLNTGGRTEAFF.